Presented here are 3 T cell receptor beta chains from one specimen sequenced in a study of T cells after yellow fever vaccination. MiXCR, run by TCRdb on the 5' RACE reads, gives a single entry per CDR3 protein. The sample shows around 310,000 distinct CDR3 sequences, more than 8.5% of them seen only once. The sequencing here drew on PBMCs, taken on the day of the first yellow fever vaccination. The receptors were sampled from a man younger than 30 who received the YFV17D yellow fever vaccine.

This clonotype appeared a few times. The chain links TRBV4-1 to TRBJ2-5; 8 bases are shared with TRBD1. The V and J ends lost 6 bases and 7 bases, in that order; junction bases with no gene match: 13. CDR3 length equals 15 residues. The germline V gene has CDR1 MGHRA and CDR2 YSYEKL. The CDR3 region has the DNA TGCGCCAGCAGACCTTCAGACAGGGGCCGGGGGACCCAGTACTTC. This encodes CASRPSDRGRGTQYF.

This clonotype was counted only a few times. This chain links TRBV27 with TRBJ2-1, with 12 bases matching TRBD2. Germline V gene lookup returns CDR1 MNHEY and CDR2 SMNVEV (reference sequence). The CDR3 spans 14 residues. Germline trimming cut 8 bases from V and 7 bases from J; bases unmatched to any gene: 6. The CDR3 loop is CASLAGGRRNEQFF. Written as DNA, the CDR3 is TGTGCCAGCCTAGCGGGGGGGCGGCGAAATGAGCAGTTCTTC.

The chain links TRBV4-2 to TRBJ1-2; no definite D call. This CDR3 contains 15 residues. Deletions cut 3 bases from V and 0 bases from J, with 11 bases between. Per germline, CDR1 LGHNA and CDR2 YNFKEQ. The DNA for the CDR3 is TGTGCCAGCAGCCAGGGTAAGGGATCTAACTATGGCTACACCTTC. Encoded protein: CASSQGKGSNYGYTF.